Reported below is one T cell receptor (beta chain). As yet, its antigen is unknown. This entry comes from a study of cytomegalovirus exposure and HLA in healthy donors. Whole-study context: Prior work identified around 100 million unique TCR beta sequences in some 180 million T cells. Study conclusions and caveats: The study designated about 160 TCR beta chains cytomegalovirus-associated. Being productive about 90% or about 30% of the time was typical of most TCR beta V segments in an earlier analysis.

CDR1 GTSNPN and CDR2 SVGIG come from the germline V gene (reference sequence). V lost 0 bases to trimming and J lost 4 bases, with 9 bases between them. The CDR3 has 13 residues. PCR used 60 Vbeta primers and 13 Jbeta primers. Generated by immunoSEQ multiplex PCR, the TCRdb table keeps only in-frame clones and is missing some. The sample has 180,000 or so clones, about 75% seen once; the top ten hold roughly 8.2%. The chain uses TRBV30 and TRBJ1-2; tentatively, D is TRBD1 (6 bases). The receptor comes from a woman aged 40 to 50 in good health and CMV-seropositive. The sequencing sample was made of PBMCs. The CDR3 loop is CAWSVLQGYGYTF. The CDR3 DNA sequence: TGTGCCTGGAGTGTACTACAGGGCTATGGCTACACCTTC.